This T cell receptor beta chain was retrieved from a study of T cells after yellow fever vaccination. Study as a whole: Those fractions that held only low numbers of cells were prepared using the SMART-Seq v4 Ultra Low Input RNA kit.

Using its own MiXCR run on the 5' RACE reads, TCRdb lists one record per CDR3 protein. The sample has about 340,000 distinct CDR3 sequences, over 8% seen once. This clonotype was counted many times. What it binds is unknown. Points from the study as a whole: Weaker in magnitude, the secondary response showed a faster peak on day 5 versus 15. Overall, a small share of clonotypes was seen in both CD4 and CD8 compartments. Sorted repertoires could include abundant contaminating clonotypes from bulk cells.

Trimming removed 4 bases from V and 4 bases from J, with 14 bases in between. The CDR3 consists of 14 residues. Looked up from germline, CDR1 is SGHRS and CDR2 is YFSETQ. Sequenced here: PBMCs, sampled on the day of the first yellow fever vaccination. V gene TRBV5-1 combines with J gene TRBJ1-2; the D gene is possibly TRBD1 (6 bases). The sequence derives from a man between 18 and 35 years old who received the YFV17D yellow fever vaccine. In nucleotides, the CDR3 is TGCGCCAGCAGCCAGGTTGGACAGTCCTATGGCTACACCTTC. This gives the protein CASSQVGQSYGYTF. Based on the CDR3 plus reference TRBV5-1 and TRBJ1-2, the full variable domain is KAGVTQTPRYLIKTRGQQVTLSCSPISGHRSVSWYQQTPGQGLQFLFEYFSETQRNKGNFPGRFSGRQFSNSRSEMNVSTLELGDSALYLCASSQVGQSYGYTFGSGTRLTVV.